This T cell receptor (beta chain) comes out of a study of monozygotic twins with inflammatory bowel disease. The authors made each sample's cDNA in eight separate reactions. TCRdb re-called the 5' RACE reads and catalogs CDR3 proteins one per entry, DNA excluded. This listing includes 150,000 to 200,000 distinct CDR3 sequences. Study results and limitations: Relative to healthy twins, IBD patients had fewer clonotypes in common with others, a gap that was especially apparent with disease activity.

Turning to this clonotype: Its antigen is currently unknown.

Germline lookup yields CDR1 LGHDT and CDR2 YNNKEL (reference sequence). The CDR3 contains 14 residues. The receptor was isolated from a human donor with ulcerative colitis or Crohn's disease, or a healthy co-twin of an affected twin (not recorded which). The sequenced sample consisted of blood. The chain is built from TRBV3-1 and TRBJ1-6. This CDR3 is CASSQEGGASPLHF.